A single sample is the source of the 24 T cell receptor beta chains below, sequenced in a study of cytomegalovirus exposure and HLA in healthy donors. A multiplex PCR was run with 60 Vbeta primers and 13 Jbeta primers. Clones were read by immunoSEQ multiplex PCR, and TCRdb kept only the in-frame ones, dropping some. Its listing shows over 150,000 clones. What was sequenced was PBMCs. These receptor sequences come from a boy aged 10-17 years in good health and CMV-seronegative.

The chain combines TRBV10-2 with TRBJ2-4; D is perhaps TRBD1 (6 bases). CDR3 size: 16 residues. Trimming shortened V by 4 bases and J by 8 bases, and 21 bases separated the two germline ends. CDR1 is WSHSY, CDR2 SAAADI, per germline. CDR3 in amino acids: CASSGFSPLGADIQYF. The CDR3 DNA follows: TGCGCCAGCAGTGGGTTCTCGCCGTTGGGGGCGGACATTCAGTACTTC.

Concerning this clone: Compared with germline, one end of the junction differs, possibly owing to a read error. The V gene is TRBV9, the J gene TRBJ1-3; 7 positions match TRBD1. Germline V gives CDR1 SGDLS, CDR2 YYNGEE. The CDR3 has 15 amino acids. CDR3 in DNA: TGTGCCAGCGGCGTAGCGACAGGGACGGGAAACACCATATATTTT. Translated, it gives CASGVATGTGNTIYF.

The genes are TRBV6-4 and TRBJ2-5; no clear D. Trimming removed 3 bases from V and 0 bases from J, with 8 bases in between. The CDR3 length is 14 residues. The V gene's germline CDR1 is MRHNA and CDR2 SNTAGT. CDR3 in amino acids: CASSDALYQETQYF. The DNA for the CDR3 is TGTGCCAGCAGTGATGCACTTTACCAAGAGACCCAGTACTTC.

The chain couples TRBV11-2 to TRBJ1-3, with 7 bases matching TRBD1. Trimming at V came to 5 bases and at J to 4 bases, leaving 5 bases not matched to a gene. CDR1 SGHAT and CDR2 FQNNGV come from the germline V gene. The CDR3 runs 14 residues. The CDR3 coding sequence is TGTGCCAGCAGCACCAAGGACAGGGGAAACACCATATATTTT. This codes for CASSTKDRGNTIYF. Supplemented by reference TRBV11-2 and TRBJ1-3, the full variable domain reads EAGVAQSPRYKIIEKRQSVAFWCNPISGHATLYWYQQILGQGPKLLIQFQNNGVVDDSQLPKDRFSAERLKGVDSTLKIQPAKLEDSAVYLCASSTKDRGNTIYFGEGSWLTVV.

Worth noting for this clone: Distinct nucleotide sequences in the sample also encode this CDR3. This chain links TRBV27 with TRBJ1-2; weak D call: TRBD1 (5 bases). Trimming removed 2 bases at V and 2 bases at J, with 9 bases between. Germline CDR1 reads MNHEY; CDR2 reads SMNVEV (reference sequence). The CDR3 length is 14 residues. The CDR3: CASSLRGSNYGYTF. The CDR3 nucleotides read TGTGCCAGCAGTTTAAGGGGCAGCAACTATGGCTACACCTTC.

This chain joins TRBV19 and TRBJ2-5; TRBD2 aligns across 7 bases. Matching the DNA end better, TRBJ2-7 makes the J call doubtful. The CDR3 covers 16 residues. The V gene's germline CDR1 is LNHDA and CDR2 SQIVND (reference sequence). CDR3 coding DNA: TGTGCCAGTAGGCCCACGGGGGGTCCTAGCTCCTACGAGCAGTACTTC. As protein: CASRPTGGPSSYEQYF.

This sequence joins TRBV7-9 and TRBJ2-5; 8 nucleotides agree with TRBD2. Germline values: CDR1 SEHNR, CDR2 FQNEAQ (reference sequence). The junction had 15 bases not matched to a gene; V was cut back by 5 bases and J by 7 bases. The CDR3 extends over 16 amino acids. This CDR3 reads CASSENPGLGVGTQYF. The CDR3 DNA reads TGTGCCAGCAGCGAGAATCCGGGACTAGGTGTCGGGACCCAGTACTTC.

This sequence joins TRBV5-1 and TRBJ2-2; 9 bases align to TRBD1. This CDR3 is built from 14 residues. The germline V gene encodes CDR1 SGHRS and CDR2 YFSETQ. The V and J ends lost 7 bases and 7 bases, in that order; junction bases with no gene match: 8. CDR3 sequence: CASSRDRVGGELFF. CDR3 sequence (DNA): TGCGCCAGCTCTAGGGACAGGGTAGGCGGGGAGCTGTTTTTT.

This rearrangement joins TRBV14 to TRBJ2-1; tentative D call: TRBD2 (6 bases). The length of the CDR3 is 11 residues. Germline lookup yields CDR1 SGHDN and CDR2 FVKESK. Trimming removed 9 bases from V and 8 bases from J, with 11 bases in between. CDR3 protein: CASSPGDEQFF. CDR3 nucleotides: TGTGCCAGTTCTCCGGGGGATGAGCAGTTCTTC.

This chain connects TRBV27 to TRBJ1-4; TRBD1 aligns across 7 bases. The CDR3 extends over 14 amino acids. Germline V gene sequence: CDR1 MNHEY, CDR2 SMNVEV (reference sequence). Trimming cost V 3 bases and J 8 bases; bases outside gene matches: 6. In DNA form, the CDR3 reads TGTGCCAGCAGTTTTCGTGGGACAGAGGAAAAACTGTTTTTT. It specifies CASSFRGTEEKLFF.

J is TRBJ1-1 and V is TRBV6-5; no definite D call. CDR1 MNHEY and CDR2 SVGAGI come from the germline V gene. This CDR3 comprises 12 residues. V gave up 5 bases and J gave up 5 bases, with 9 bases separating them. In DNA form, the CDR3 reads TGTGCCAGCAGTGAGGGTTGGACTGAAGCTTTCTTT. It yields the protein CASSEGWTEAFF.

The J gene is TRBJ1-2, the V gene TRBV28, with 8 bases fitting TRBD1. V lost 6 bases and J lost 9; bases outside the gene matches: 9. The CDR3 runs to 13 residues. Germline V gene data show CDR1 as MDHEN and CDR2 as SYDVKM. CDR3 region: CASSLIGQGRYTF. The CDR3 DNA reads as TGTGCCAGCAGCCTCATCGGACAGGGCCGCTACACCTTC.

The chain carries TRBV6-5 and TRBJ1-5; D is ambiguous. The length of the CDR3 is 14 residues. Germline V gene sequence: CDR1 MNHEY, CDR2 SVGAGI. Trimming shortened V by 6 bases and J by 2 bases, and 11 bases separated the two germline ends. CDR3 DNA sequence: TGTGCCAGCAGATCCCCTGGAGGCAATCAGCCCCAGCATTTT. Translation gives CASRSPGGNQPQHF.

This chain joins TRBV6-5 and TRBJ1-3, with D tentatively TRBD1 (5 bases). The CDR3 spans 15 residues. Germline V gene data show CDR1 as MNHEY and CDR2 as SVGAGI. V was cut by 5 bases and J by 0 bases, with 11 bases left in between. The CDR3 DNA reads as TGTGCCAGCAGTCCCCAGGGATACTCTGGAAACACCATATATTTT. This encodes CASSPQGYSGNTIYF.

The chain couples TRBV5-1 to TRBJ1-1; 9 nucleotides align to TRBD1. J was trimmed by 5 bases and V by 4 bases; bases with no gene match: 9. Germline CDR1 SGHRS, CDR2 YFSETQ. CDR3 size: 15 residues. For the CDR3, the DNA is TGCGCCAGCAGCCTGGGACAGGGTTGGAGTACTGAAGCTTTCTTT. This encodes CASSLGQGWSTEAFF.

The chain joins TRBV29-1 to TRBJ2-3; 8 nucleotides agree with TRBD1. The trim removed 3 bases at V and 1 base at J, leaving 6 bases unmatched. The length of the CDR3 is 15 residues. CDR1 and CDR2 (germline): SQVTM, ANQGSEA. The CDR3 loop is CSVDDRGMGTDTQYF. CDR3 sequence (DNA): TGCAGCGTTGATGACAGGGGAATGGGCACAGATACGCAGTATTTT.

The chain couples TRBV4-1 to TRBJ1-4; the D gene is possibly TRBD1 (6 bases). Germline V CDR1 and CDR2: MGHRA, YSYEKL. The CDR3 spans 15 residues. With 5 bases removed from V and 6 bases from J, the gap between germline ends came to 16 bases. The CDR3 protein is CASSNTPGVYEKLFF. DNA of the CDR3: TGCGCCAGCAGCAACACCCCAGGGGTCTATGAAAAACTGTTTTTT.

The chain joins TRBV30 to TRBJ2-7; 8 bases map to TRBD1. From germline, CDR1 is GTSNPN and CDR2 SVGIG (reference sequence). With 2 bases clipped from V and 2 bases from J, the junction kept 5 bases outside the gene matches. CDR3 length: 14 amino acids. The CDR3 here is CAWSRGQAPYEQYF. CDR3 nucleotide sequence: TGTGCCTGGAGTAGGGGACAGGCCCCCTACGAGCAGTACTTC. The full variable domain, rest sourced from reference TRBV30 and TRBJ2-7, is SQTIHQWPATLVQPVGSPLSLECTVEGTSNPNLYWYRQAAGRGLQLLFYSVGIGQISSEVPQNLSASRPQDRQFILSSKKLLLSDSGFYLCAWSRGQAPYEQYFGPGTRLTVT.

The chain combines TRBV30 with TRBJ2-3; 12 nucleotides align to TRBD2. This CDR3 comprises 13 residues. J was trimmed by 4 bases and V by 4 bases; bases with no gene match: 0. From germline, CDR1 is GTSNPN and CDR2 SVGIG (reference sequence). CDR3 sequence reads: CAWTSGGADTQYF. CDR3 coding DNA: TGTGCCTGGACTAGCGGGGGGGCAGATACGCAGTATTTT. Based on the CDR3 plus reference TRBV30 and TRBJ2-3, the full variable domain is SQTIHQWPATLVQPVGSPLSLECTVEGTSNPNLYWYRQAAGRGLQLLFYSVGIGQISSEVPQNLSASRPQDRQFILSSKKLLLSDSGFYLCAWTSGGADTQYFGPGTRLTVL.

The CDR3 nucleotides read TGTGCCAGTAACACGGGGGTTTCCGAAAAACTGTTTTTT. As protein: CASNTGVSEKLFF. V gene TRBV7-9 combines with J gene TRBJ1-4; the D gene is possibly TRBD1 (5 bases). CDR1 is SEHNR, CDR2 FQNEAQ, per germline (reference sequence). The CDR3 extends over 13 amino acids. With 9 bases removed from V and 8 bases from J, the gap between germline ends came to 16 bases.

The chain joins TRBV7-9 to TRBJ2-1, with D hard to call. This CDR3 has 15 amino acids. V was clipped by 5 bases and J by 0 bases, with 11 bases between them. The germline gives CDR1 SEHNR, CDR2 FQNEAQ (reference sequence). The CDR3 DNA is TGTGCCAGCAGCCCCTTACCGAGCTCCTACAATGAGCAGTTCTTC. Its protein product is CASSPLPSSYNEQFF.

The chain joins TRBV6-1 to TRBJ2-1; 10 nucleotides align to TRBD2. The CDR3 is 15 amino acids. J gave up 3 bases and V 7 bases, and 6 bases lay outside the gene matches. Germline V gene data show CDR1 as MNHNS and CDR2 as SASEGT. The CDR3 loop is CASIIAGGFYNEQFF. CDR3 in DNA: TGTGCCAGCATCATAGCGGGGGGCTTCTACAATGAGCAGTTCTTC.

This chain joins TRBV7-2 and TRBJ2-1; 10 positions agree with TRBD2. Germline lookup yields CDR1 SGHTA and CDR2 FQGNSA. Trimming removed 7 bases from V and 2 bases from J; junction bases left unmatched: 14. The CDR3 length is 18 residues. The CDR3: CASTRASTAGGTYNEQFF. CDR3 nucleotide sequence: TGTGCCAGCACCCGAGCAAGCACAGCGGGGGGGACCTACAATGAGCAGTTCTTC. The full variable domain, with the rest looked up from reference TRBV7-2 and TRBJ2-1, is GAGVSQSPSNKVTEKGKDVELRCDPISGHTALYWYRQSLGQGLEFLIYFQGNSAPDKSGLPSDRFSAERTGGSVSTLTIQRTQQEDSAVYLCASTRASTAGGTYNEQFFGPGTRLTVL.

The chain is built from TRBV6-5 and TRBJ1-3; 7 bases are shared with TRBD1. The ends lost 5 bases at V and 3 bases at J; junction bases unmatched: 7. This CDR3 spans 15 amino acids. The germline V gene has CDR1 MNHEY and CDR2 SVGAGI. The CDR3 DNA reads TGTGCCAGCAGTCAAGGGGGCGCAGGTGGAAACACCATATATTTT. Residues: CASSQGGAGGNTIYF.